This entry describes one T cell receptor (beta chain). The V gene lost 4 bases and the J gene lost 3 bases, with 17 bases spanning the gap. Germline assignment: CDR1 SGHRS and CDR2 YFSETQ. The CDR3 consists of 15 residues. These data originate in a study of response to subunit inactivated influenza vaccine. Each CDR3 protein is one row after TCRdb ran MiXCR on the RT-PCR reads. The data show about 540,000 distinct CDR3 sequences, with roughly 23% seen just once and 2.5% to 3% held by the top ten. These data were likewise used in another study, on T cells expressing NK-cell markers. In that study: As the method of synthesis, 5'RACE template switching with UMIs yielded TCR beta cDNA. These same clonotypes (in four donors) also led the CD3+CD56-NKG2C+ fraction. HCMV specificity of the expanded NKG2C+ T cell clones was not established.

The source is a man aged 50 or older who received an inactivated influenza vaccine. Sequencing used CD4+ T cells sorted from PBMCs, obtained approximately 12 days after vaccination. The chain combines TRBV5-1 with TRBJ2-7; either TRBD1 or TRBD2 may fit D (7 bases each). The CDR3, as DNA: TGCGCCAGCAGCCGTTTGACAGGGACTAACTACGAGCAGTACTTC. It is translated as CASSRLTGTNYEQYF. Filled out from reference TRBV5-1 and TRBJ2-7, the complete variable domain reads KAGVTQTPRYLIKTRGQQVTLSCSPISGHRSVSWYQQTPGQGLQFLFEYFSETQRNKGNFPGRFSGRQFSNSRSEMNVSTLELGDSALYLCASSRLTGTNYEQYFGPGTRLTVT.